In this sample, the clone carrying this T cell receptor (beta chain) turned up a few times. Vbeta (60) and Jbeta (13) primers were used in the PCR. Sequencing used immunoSEQ multiplex PCR; TCRdb keeps in-frame clones, though not all of them. Altogether 150,000 to 200,000 clones are present, over 75% being singletons, with the ten largest covering 0.2% to 0.3%. The data are from a study of cytomegalovirus exposure and HLA in healthy donors. CDR3 size: 16 residues. Trimming stripped 2 bases from V and 3 bases from J, with 16 bases between. Per germline, CDR1 SGHVS and CDR2 FQNEAQ. This clonotype was sampled from a girl in the first two years of life in good health and CMV-seronegative. The chain employs TRBV7-8 and TRBJ1-1, with D unclear. The sequencing sample was made of PBMCs. CDR3 in amino acids: CASSLRETQAHTEAFF. In nucleotides, the CDR3 is TGTGCCAGCAGCTTACGCGAAACCCAGGCTCACACTGAAGCTTTCTTT. The variable domain in full, with the rest retrieved from reference TRBV7-8 and TRBJ1-1, is GAGVSQSPRYKVAKRGQDVALRCDPISGHVSLFWYQQALGQGPEFLTYFQNEAQLDKSGLPSDRFFAERPEGSVSTLKIQRTQQEDSAVYLCASSLRETQAHTEAFFGQGTRLTVV.